A single sample is the source of the 6 T cell receptor beta chains below, sequenced in a study of Ad26.COV2.S vaccination and SARS-CoV-2 variants. Documented treatment: some 19 received Ad26.COV2.S at low or high dose, single or two shots; roughly 5 received placebo; per-sample allocation not given. Samples were taken on day 63 after the first vaccine or placebo injection. Profiled with immunoSEQ multiplex PCR; TCRdb holds only in-frame clones, not every one. The sample yields about 450,000 clones, 85% to 90% seen once. The sample consisted of peripheral blood, taken in a trial of Ad26.COV2.S vaccine versus placebo. The receptors derive from a person between 18 and 60 years old who received the Ad26.COV2.S COVID-19 vaccine or a placebo.

The V and J genes are TRBV18 and TRBJ2-2, with 9 bases matching TRBD1. Germline V gene sequence: CDR1 KGHSH, CDR2 LQKENI. Unmatched junction bases numbered 2, after V lost 0 bases and J lost 3 bases. This CDR3 region has 16 residues. This chain's CDR3 is CASSPPRDRDTGELFF. The CDR3 DNA reads TGTGCCAGCTCACCACCACGGGACAGGGACACCGGGGAGCTGTTTTTT.

The gene calls are TRBV28 and TRBJ2-1, with TRBD2 matching over 8 bases. V trimming: 4 bases; J trimming: 4 bases; junction bases outside the gene matches: 3. The V gene's germline CDR1 is MDHEN and CDR2 SYDVKM. The CDR3 sequence is 14 residues long. Here the CDR3 DNA reads TGTGCCAGCAGTTCGGGGGGGTGGTACAATGAGCAGTTCTTC. It specifies CASSSGGWYNEQFF.

The chain employs TRBV11-3 and TRBJ2-2, with TRBD1 matching 9 bases. This CDR3 is built from 17 residues. CDR1 and CDR2 from the germline V gene are SGHNT and YENEEA. The ends lost 1 base at V and 7 bases at J; junction bases unmatched: 10. CDR3 in amino acids: CASSLGAGQGFLGELFF. The CDR3 nucleotides are TGTGCCAGCAGCTTAGGGGCGGGACAGGGTTTTCTCGGGGAGCTGTTTTTT.

The chain recombines TRBV11-3 with TRBJ2-5; 10 nucleotides align to TRBD2. The germline gives CDR1 SGHNT, CDR2 YENEEA. After removal of 1 base from V and 5 bases from J, the junction contained 7 bases not matched to a gene. The CDR3 extends over 16 amino acids. CDR3 DNA sequence: TGTGCCAGCAGCTTAGGGCTAGCGGGAGAGGGGGAGACCCAGTACTTC. Amino acids: CASSLGLAGEGETQYF.

This chain connects TRBV7-2 to TRBJ1-4; D perhaps matches TRBD1 (6 bases). Germline CDR1 and CDR2: SGHTA and FQGNSA. V lost 3 bases and J 4 bases, leaving 12 bases between the germline ends. The CDR3 has 15 amino acids. CDR3 residues: CASSFRGHDNEKLFF. DNA for the CDR3: TGTGCCAGCAGCTTTAGGGGACATGATAATGAAAAACTGTTTTTT.

The J gene is TRBJ1-1, the V gene TRBV5-1; D unclear. The germline V gene encodes CDR1 SGHRS and CDR2 YFSETQ. Deletions cut 4 bases from V and 2 bases from J, with 12 bases between. The CDR3 runs to 14 residues. The CDR3: CASSPQDPNTEAFF. The CDR3 coding sequence is TGCGCCAGCAGCCCCCAAGACCCTAACACTGAAGCTTTCTTT.